The 24 T cell receptor beta chains given below trace back to one sample, sequenced in a study of T cells in Graves' hyperthyroidism and ophthalmopathy. TCR beta CDR3 region amplification was performed from RNA transcripts. The study used the HTBI primer set for a first-round RT-PCR of the TCR CDR3. In TCRdb, the multiplex PCR reads were re-called with MiXCR into one record per CDR3 protein. The sample yields around 600,000 distinct CDR3 sequences, approximately 15% seen once. Sequencing used blood. The origin of the receptors is a woman between 18 and 29 years old with Graves' ophthalmopathy.

This clonotype showed up just a few times. The V gene is TRBV20-1, the J gene TRBJ1-5; 11 bases line up with TRBD1. CDR3 size: 15 residues. The V and J ends lost 0 bases and 6 bases, in that order; junction bases with no gene match: 4. CDR1 DFQATT and CDR2 SNEGSKA come from the germline V gene (reference sequence). The CDR3 loop is CSARDRTGGGQPQHF. CDR3 in DNA: TGCAGTGCTAGAGACCGGACAGGGGGCGGTCAGCCCCAGCATTTT.

This clonotype showed up just a few times. This may be a read error: a much more frequent sequence differs by one nucleotide. This sequence joins TRBV12-3 or TRBV12-4 and TRBJ1-1; D is unclear. Trimming left V 9 bases short and J 8 bases short, with 13 bases between. The CDR3 has 11 residues. The CDR3 loop is CASPKGPEAFF. The CDR3, as DNA: TGTGCCAGTCCGAAGGGCCCCGAAGCTTTCTTT.

In DNA, the CDR3 is TGTGCCAGCAGCTCGGGACAGGGGGCGATTGAGCAGTTCTTC. This encodes CASSSGQGAIEQFF. The chain uses TRBV5-4 and TRBJ2-1; TRBD1 aligns across 12 bases. In germline, CDR1 is SGHNT, CDR2 YYREEE (reference sequence). This CDR3 comprises 14 residues. With 3 bases clipped from V and 9 bases from J, the junction kept 4 bases outside the gene matches.

J is TRBJ2-1 and V is TRBV27, with 10 bases matching TRBD1. V dropped 1 base and J dropped 7; count of bases not matched to a gene: 10. The CDR3 is 17 residues long. The germline V gene has CDR1 MNHEY and CDR2 SMNVEV (reference sequence). DNA of the CDR3: TGTGCCAGCAGTTTATTGGAGACAGGGGGCAGCCGAAATGAGCAGTTCTTC. It encodes CASSLLETGGSRNEQFF.

This clonotype occurred many times. The chain links TRBV6-6 to TRBJ2-7; 9 bases align to TRBD2. CDR3 length: 17 amino acids. The germline gives CDR1 MNHNY, CDR2 SVGAGI (reference sequence). After removal of 0 bases from V and 0 bases from J, the junction contained 6 bases not matched to a gene. CDR3 region: CASSYSWSSGSSYEQYF. CDR3 sequence (DNA): TGTGCCAGCAGTTACTCCTGGAGTAGCGGGAGCTCCTACGAGCAGTACTTC.

This clonotype appeared many times. The rearrangement uses TRBV6-5 and TRBJ1-5, with D tentatively TRBD1 (5 bases). CDR1 is MNHEY, CDR2 SVGAGI, per germline. The CDR3 consists of 16 residues. Trimming stripped 0 bases from V and 9 bases from J, with 18 bases between. The CDR3 nucleotides read TGTGCCAGCAGTTACTCGATAGCCAGGGACGATCGGCCCCAGCATTTT. As protein: CASSYSIARDDRPQHF.

This clonotype was seen many times. The V gene is TRBV7-3, the J gene TRBJ2-3; D may correspond to TRBD1 or TRBD2 (5 bases each). Per germline, CDR1 SGHTA and CDR2 FQGTGA. The CDR3 is 13 residues long. The V end was cut by 5 bases, the J end by 6 bases, with 12 bases between. The CDR3 DNA reads TGTGCCAGCAGCAGTTTGGGACCCGATACGCAGTATTTT. Its protein is CASSSLGPDTQYF.

The chain has TRBV14 and TRBJ2-7; D could derive from TRBD1 or TRBD2 (5 bases each). Germline V gene lookup returns CDR1 SGHDN and CDR2 FVKESK. The CDR3 spans 15 residues. Between the trimmed V and J ends, which lost 1 base and 2 bases, there was a span of 12 bases. The CDR3 coding sequence is TGTGCCAGCAGCCAAGGATTTCAGGGAGCCTACGAGCAGTACTTC. Its translation is CASSQGFQGAYEQYF. Together with reference TRBV14 and TRBJ2-7, the CDR3 gives the full variable domain: EAGVTQFPSHSVIEKGQTVTLRCDPISGHDNLYWYRRVMGKEIKFLLHFVKESKQDESGMPNNRFLAERTGGTYSTLKVQPAELEDSGVYFCASSQGFQGAYEQYFGPGTRLTVT.

This clonotype was observed many times. The genes are TRBV18 and TRBJ2-5; D uncertain. The CDR3 loop spans 13 amino acids. Germline CDR1 and CDR2: KGHSH and LQKENI. Trimming removed 0 bases at V and 5 bases at J, with 7 bases between. The CDR3 region is CASSPPVFETQYF. CDR3 in DNA: TGTGCCAGCTCACCACCCGTCTTCGAGACCCAGTACTTC. Based on the CDR3 plus reference TRBV18 and TRBJ2-5, the full variable domain is NAGVMQNPRHLVRRRGQEARLRCSPMKGHSHVYWYRQLPEEGLKFMVYLQKENIIDESGMPKERFSAEFPKEGPSILRIQQVVRGDSAAYFCASSPPVFETQYFGPGTRLLVL.

This clonotype was counted many times. V usage is TRBV11-2 and J usage is TRBJ1-4; the D is unclear. Trimming left V 6 bases short and J 4 bases short, with 12 bases between. The CDR3 is 14 residues long. Germline values: CDR1 SGHAT, CDR2 FQNNGV. CDR3 DNA: TGTGCCAGCAGACGGACGGGGATTAATGAAAAACTGTTTTTT. Translated, it gives CASRRTGINEKLFF.

The J gene is TRBJ1-3, the V gene TRBV7-3; D gene unclear. The CDR3 is 12 amino acids. The V end was cut by 6 bases, the J end by 4 bases, with 7 bases between. Germline values: CDR1 SGHTA, CDR2 FQGTGA. The CDR3 nucleotides read TGTGCCAGCAGTGATACCGGAAACACCATATATTTT. It encodes CASSDTGNTIYF. The variable domain in full, with the rest retrieved from reference TRBV7-3 and TRBJ1-3, is GAGVSQTPSNKVTEKGKYVELRCDPISGHTALYWYRQSLGQGPEFLIYFQGTGAADDSGLPNDRFFAVRPEGSVSTLKIQRTERGDSAVYLCASSDTGNTIYFGEGSWLTVV.

This clonotype was counted at least ten times. CDR3 loop: CASSHLGLAGVDEQFF. The CDR3 DNA is TGTGCCAGCAGCCACCTGGGGCTAGCGGGAGTTGATGAGCAGTTCTTC. V and J are TRBV9 and TRBJ2-1; 10 nucleotides agree with TRBD2. Germline V gene data show CDR1 as SGDLS and CDR2 as YYNGEE. Trimming removed 4 bases from V and 8 bases from J; junction bases left unmatched: 12. The CDR3 length is 16 residues.

V is TRBV12-3 or TRBV12-4 and J is TRBJ2-1; D is possibly TRBD1 (6 bases). CDR3 length equals 13 residues. Deletions cut 6 bases from V and 9 bases from J, with 15 bases between. CDR3: CASSPGTGFEQFF. The CDR3 DNA follows: TGTGCCAGCAGCCCAGGAACAGGGTTTGAGCAGTTCTTC.

This clonotype was seen at least ten times. This chain joins TRBV18 and TRBJ1-1; TRBD1 agrees at 9 bases. Trimming removed 5 bases from V and 5 bases from J; junction bases left unmatched: 6. The CDR3 has 14 residues. Germline CDR1 reads KGHSH; CDR2 reads LQKENI. The CDR3 DNA reads as TGTGCCAGCTCAGCGACAGGGGGAAGAACTGAAGCTTTCTTT. Amino acid sequence: CASSATGGRTEAFF. The entire variable domain, with the rest obtained from reference TRBV18 and TRBJ1-1, is as follows: NAGVMQNPRHLVRRRGQEARLRCSPMKGHSHVYWYRQLPEEGLKFMVYLQKENIIDESGMPKERFSAEFPKEGPSILRIQQVVRGDSAAYFCASSATGGRTEAFFGQGTRLTVV.

This clonotype turned up a few times. This chain connects TRBV7-9 to TRBJ1-4; possible D gene TRBD1, 6 bases. This CDR3 spans 16 amino acids. CDR1 is SEHNR, CDR2 FQNEAQ, per germline (reference sequence). V gave up 1 base and J gave up 8 bases, with 17 bases separating them. CDR3 protein: CASSLERDRWEEKLFF. CDR3 DNA sequence: TGTGCCAGCAGCTTAGAGCGCGACAGGTGGGAGGAAAAACTGTTTTTT.

There are a few counts of this clonotype. This chain links TRBV9 with TRBJ2-3, with TRBD2 matching over 11 bases. V trimming: 0 bases; J trimming: 6 bases; junction bases outside the gene matches: 9. Germline CDR1 and CDR2: SGDLS and YYNGEE. This CDR3 is 17 amino acids long. CDR3: CASSVGGTSGRWDTQYF. CDR3 DNA: TGTGCCAGCAGCGTAGGGGGGACTAGCGGCCGGTGGGATACGCAGTATTTT.

This clonotype has a count of ten or more. The V and J genes are TRBV10-3 and TRBJ2-1, with 13 bases fitting TRBD2. The CDR3 has 15 residues. Germline V CDR1 and CDR2: ENHRY, SYGVKD. The ends lost 6 bases at V and 7 bases at J; junction bases unmatched: 6. This CDR3 reads CAIRSLAGGPNEQFF. Written as DNA, the CDR3 is TGTGCCATCAGATCACTAGCGGGAGGGCCAAATGAGCAGTTCTTC.

This clonotype was counted between two and nine times. The chain recombines TRBV19 with TRBJ1-3, with a weak D call TRBD1 (6 bases). V was pared by 7 bases and J by 7 bases, with 26 bases between. In germline, CDR1 is LNHDA, CDR2 SQIVND (reference sequence). The CDR3 length is 17 residues. In nucleotides, the CDR3 is TGTGCCAGTACCGTAAGCTGGGGGCGATCTCCCGGGAACACCATATATTTT. Amino acids: CASTVSWGRSPGNTIYF.

This clonotype was found a few times. The rearrangement links TRBV3-1 to TRBJ1-4, with unresolved D. From germline, CDR1 is LGHDT and CDR2 YNNKEL (reference sequence). The CDR3 extends over 14 amino acids. The V end lost 5 bases, the J end lost 3 bases, and 10 bases lay between the germline ends. In DNA, the CDR3 is TGTGCCAGCAGCTCTCCGGGCCCTAATGAAAAACTGTTTTTT. Its protein is CASSSPGPNEKLFF.

Here the CDR3 reads CSASTPLQGWTEAFF. The CDR3 bases are TGCAGTGCTAGCACCCCCTTGCAGGGGTGGACTGAAGCTTTCTTT. This sequence joins TRBV20-1 and TRBJ1-1; D perhaps matches TRBD1 (6 bases). Trimming left V 3 bases short and J 5 bases short, with 19 bases between. The germline V gene has CDR1 DFQATT and CDR2 SNEGSKA (reference sequence). This CDR3 has 15 residues.

The J gene is TRBJ2-2, the V gene TRBV7-9, with D unclear. V dropped 2 bases and J dropped 7 bases, with 8 bases sitting between them. The CDR3 length is 13 residues. Germline CDR1 and CDR2: SEHNR and FQNEAQ (reference sequence). CDR3 nucleotides: TGTGCCAGCAGCTTACCGTTGCACGGGGAGCTGTTTTTT. This gives the protein CASSLPLHGELFF.

This clonotype has more than one count but fewer than ten. The chain couples TRBV20-1 to TRBJ2-7; weak D call: TRBD1 (6 bases). Germline-derived CDR1 and CDR2 are DFQATT and SNEGSKA (reference sequence). The CDR3 contains 12 residues. CDR3 sequence (DNA): TGCAATGCCACCGACAGGACCTACGAGCAGTACTTC. The encoded protein is CNATDRTYEQYF.

V is TRBV10-3 and J is TRBJ2-7; D remains ambiguous. The V and J ends lost 1 base and 1 base respectively, with 11 bases between them. The length of the CDR3 is 15 residues. Germline V gene data show CDR1 as ENHRY and CDR2 as SYGVKD. The CDR3 coding sequence is TGTGCCATCAGTGAGTATGCCGGGTTTTCCTACGAGCAGTACGTC. It specifies CAISEYAGFSYEQYV.

This clonotype was seen repeatedly, ten times or more. V is TRBV6-1 and J is TRBJ2-7; no clear D. Looked up from germline, CDR1 is MNHNS and CDR2 is SASEGT. The V end was cut by 2 bases, the J end by 4 bases, with 12 bases between. CDR3 length equals 14 residues. CDR3 DNA: TGTGCCAGCAGTGAATCCCGAGACGGGTACGAGCAGTACTTC. Its translation: CASSESRDGYEQYF.